A single sample gave rise to the 18 T cell receptor beta chains below, sequenced in a study of blood T cells in healthy people across ages. Through a sample-barcoded 5' primer and a J-beta primer mix, a second PCR was run for about 6 to 11 cycles. TCRdb re-called the 5' RACE reads through MiXCR, storing one row per CDR3 protein. The sample records a few hundred thousand distinct CDR3 sequences, 27% being singletons. Specimen: blood. These receptors came from a woman in her seventies in good health.

This clonotype appeared a few times. V is TRBV4-3 and J is TRBJ2-3; the D call may be TRBD1 or TRBD2 (6 bases each). Germline values: CDR1 LGHNA, CDR2 YSLEER. This CDR3 has 18 amino acids. The V end lost 2 bases, the J end lost 4 bases, and 22 bases lay between the germline ends. The CDR3 nucleotides are TGCGCCAGCAGCCAAACCCTAGTGGGGGGCGGTTGGGCAGATACGCAGTATTTT. Its translation: CASSQTLVGGGWADTQYF.

This chain links TRBV20-1 with TRBJ2-5, with TRBD2 matching 7 bases. Germline V gene data show CDR1 as DFQATT and CDR2 as SNEGSKA (reference sequence). This CDR3 has 14 amino acids. Unmatched junction bases numbered 4, after V lost 1 base and J lost 2 bases. CDR3 bases: TGCAGTGCTAGAGGGGCTAGCGGACAAGAGACCCAGTACTTC. Protein product: CSARGASGQETQYF.

The chain has TRBV7-2 and TRBJ2-5; 9 bases line up with TRBD1. The J call may be in error: the DNA end matches TRBJ2-1 better. Germline lookup yields CDR1 SGHTA and CDR2 FQGNSA. The CDR3 spans 14 residues. CDR3 DNA sequence: TGTGCCAGCAGCCGGGACAGGGCATACAATGAGCAGTTCTTC. Translated, it gives CASSRDRAYNEQFF.

This clonotype was seen repeatedly, ten times or more. The chain uses TRBV7-2 and TRBJ2-2, with D possibly called TRBD1 or TRBD2 (5 bases each). From germline, CDR1 is SGHTA and CDR2 FQGNSA. This CDR3 is built from 14 residues. V lost 5 bases to trimming and J lost 5 bases, with 12 bases between them. CDR3 DNA: TGTGCCAGCAGCCCAGGGAGAACTACCGGGGAGCTGTTTTTT. The encoded protein is CASSPGRTTGELFF.

The chain combines TRBV29-1 with TRBJ2-3; D is undetermined. This CDR3 region has 14 residues. Germline V gives CDR1 SQVTM, CDR2 ANQGSEA. Trimming left V 4 bases short and J 1 base short, with 12 bases between. In DNA, the CDR3 is TGCAGCGTTGGTAGTCAGACCCGCACAGATACGCAGTATTTT. Residues: CSVGSQTRTDTQYF.

On this clonotype itself: Germline is not matched at one junction end, which may reflect a read error. The chain uses TRBV5-1 and TRBJ1-2; the match to TRBD1 covers 7 bases. The CDR3 extends over 16 amino acids. Germline CDR1 reads SGHRS; CDR2 reads YFSETQ. CDR3 sequence reads: CASSLRTGGGDYGCTF. DNA for the CDR3: TGCGCCAGCAGCCTGCGGACAGGCGGGGGAGACTATGGCTGCACCTTC.

This clonotype was observed a handful of times. The chain combines TRBV7-2 with TRBJ2-5; D ambiguous. The J call may be mistaken, given a closer DNA end match to TRBJ2-7. Germline-derived CDR1 and CDR2 are SGHTA and FQGNSA. The CDR3 sequence is 11 residues long. The CDR3 DNA reads as TGTGCCAGCAGCTTCCATTACGAGCAGTACTTC. Translated, it gives CASSFHYEQYF.

This clonotype was detected a few times. The rearrangement uses TRBV9 and TRBJ2-4, with D perhaps TRBD1 or TRBD2 (5 bases each). The CDR3 length is 15 residues. Germline-derived CDR1 and CDR2 are SGDLS and YYNGEE. Trimming shortened V by 0 bases and J by 4 bases, and 11 bases separated the two germline ends. CDR3 sequence (DNA): TGTGCCAGCAGCGTAGGGGGGACCGTAAAAAACATTCAGTACTTC. Its protein product is CASSVGGTVKNIQYF.

This clonotype showed up just a few times. The chain couples TRBV20-1 to TRBJ2-4; 7 bases agree with TRBD2. Germline CDR1 reads DFQATT; CDR2 reads SNEGSKA (reference sequence). This CDR3 comprises 15 residues. Unmatched junction bases numbered 2, after V lost 0 bases and J lost 0 bases. The CDR3 nucleotides are TGCAGTGCTAGAGACGGGGGGAGAGCCAAAAACATTCAGTACTTC. Translated, it gives CSARDGGRAKNIQYF.

The chain recombines TRBV6-5 with TRBJ2-5; D might be TRBD2 (6 bases). With the DNA end fitting TRBJ2-1 better, the J assignment may be wrong. The CDR3 runs to 16 residues. CDR1 MNHEY and CDR2 SVGAGI come from the germline V gene. The CDR3, as DNA: TGTGCCAGCAGTTACTCTGGGCGGGGAGTCAAGCATGAGCAGTTCTTC. Translation gives CASSYSGRGVKHEQFF.

This clonotype occurred once. One end of the junction does not line up with germline, which may come from a read error. V gene TRBV7-2 combines with J gene TRBJ1-1; no definite D call. Germline V lookup: CDR1 SGHTA, CDR2 FQGNSA. This CDR3 is built from 13 residues. CDR3 nucleotide sequence: TGTGCCAGCAGCTTAAACATGAACGCTGAAGCTTTCTTT. It translates to CASSLNMNAEAFF. Full variable domain (missing parts from reference TRBV7-2 and TRBJ1-1): GAGVSQSPSNKVTEKGKDVELRCDPISGHTALYWYRQSLGQGLEFLIYFQGNSAPDKSGLPSDRFSAERTGGSVSTLTIQRTQQEDSAVYLCASSLNMNAEAFFGQGTRLTVV.

A few counts support this clonotype. This rearrangement joins TRBV5-6 to TRBJ2-5; 11 bases fit TRBD1. Germline V gene lookup returns CDR1 SGHDT and CDR2 YYEEEE. Trimming took 4 bases from V and 5 from J; bases not matched to a gene: 7. The CDR3 is 15 amino acids. The CDR3 protein is CASSGGQGAWETQYF. CDR3 nucleotide sequence: TGTGCCAGCAGCGGAGGACAGGGGGCTTGGGAGACCCAGTACTTC.

As regards this clonotype: This may be a read error: a much more frequent sequence differs by one nucleotide. The V and J genes are TRBV24-1 and TRBJ2-5, with D uncertain. Per germline, CDR1 KGHDR and CDR2 SFDVKD. The length of the CDR3 is 11 residues. CDR3 nucleotide sequence: TGTGCCGCCAGTGATGGGGAGACCCAGTACTTC. Translation: CAASDGETQYF.

This clonotype was found a few times. The CDR3 sequence is CASSHLDRGHYEQYF. Here the CDR3 DNA reads TGTGCCAGCAGCCATCTGGACAGGGGGCACTACGAGCAGTACTTC. This chain uses TRBV3-1 with TRBJ2-5, with 11 bases lining up with TRBD1. With the DNA end fitting TRBJ2-7 better, the J assignment may be wrong. From germline, CDR1 is LGHDT and CDR2 YNNKEL (reference sequence). The CDR3 is 15 amino acids.

The chain couples TRBV9 to TRBJ2-3, with 7 bases lining up with TRBD2. After removal of 0 bases from V and 5 bases from J, the junction contained 6 bases not matched to a gene. The germline gives CDR1 SGDLS, CDR2 YYNGEE. There are 15 residues in the CDR3. The CDR3 DNA reads TGTGCCAGCAGCGTAGGGACTAGGGATATAGATACGCAGTATTTT. Protein product: CASSVGTRDIDTQYF.

V gene TRBV27 combines with J gene TRBJ2-3, with TRBD1 matching 8 bases. CDR1 MNHEY and CDR2 SMNVEV come from the germline V gene (reference sequence). Trimming at V came to 6 bases and at J to 1 base, leaving 6 bases not matched to a gene. This CDR3 is 15 amino acids long. CDR3 DNA sequence: TGTGCCAGCAGCCTCCGGGACAGGCGCACAGATACGCAGTATTTT. Protein sequence: CASSLRDRRTDTQYF.

This chain connects TRBV7-2 to TRBJ1-2; tentative D call: TRBD1 (5 bases). Germline V lookup: CDR1 SGHTA, CDR2 FQGNSA. V was clipped by 5 bases and J by 6 bases, with 16 bases between them. The CDR3 consists of 14 residues. CDR3 protein: CASSPHRGVDGYTF. The CDR3 DNA is TGTGCCAGCAGCCCCCACCGGGGGGTAGATGGCTACACCTTC.

This clonotype turned up a few times. This chain connects TRBV29-1 to TRBJ2-7; TRBD2 is a possible D gene (7 bases). Germline CDR1 SQVTM, CDR2 ANQGSEA. Trimming pared 5 bases from V and 4 bases from J, leaving 18 bases between. There are 14 residues in the CDR3. CDR3 nucleotide sequence: TGCAGCGTTTCCCTAGCGGACAGTCAGTACGAGCAGTACTTC. Residues: CSVSLADSQYEQYF.